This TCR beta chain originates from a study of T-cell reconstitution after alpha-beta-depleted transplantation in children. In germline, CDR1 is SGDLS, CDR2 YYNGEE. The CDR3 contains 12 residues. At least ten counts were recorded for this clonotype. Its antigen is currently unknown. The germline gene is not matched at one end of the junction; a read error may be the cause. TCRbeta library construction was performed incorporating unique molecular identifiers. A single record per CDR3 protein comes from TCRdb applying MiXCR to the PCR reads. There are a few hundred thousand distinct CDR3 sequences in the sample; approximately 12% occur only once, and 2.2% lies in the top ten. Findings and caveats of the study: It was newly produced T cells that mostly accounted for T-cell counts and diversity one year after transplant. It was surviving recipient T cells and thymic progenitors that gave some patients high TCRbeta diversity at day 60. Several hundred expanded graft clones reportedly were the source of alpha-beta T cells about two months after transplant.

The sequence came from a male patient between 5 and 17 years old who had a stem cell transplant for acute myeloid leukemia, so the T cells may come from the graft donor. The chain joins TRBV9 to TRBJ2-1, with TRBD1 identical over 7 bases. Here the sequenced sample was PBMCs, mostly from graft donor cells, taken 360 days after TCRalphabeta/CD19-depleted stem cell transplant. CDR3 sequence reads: CAGRQGSDEQFF. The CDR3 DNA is TGTGCCGGCAGACAGGGATCGGATGAGCAGTTCTTC. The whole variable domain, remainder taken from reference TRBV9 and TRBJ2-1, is DSGVTQTPKHLITATGQRVTLRCSPRSGDLSVYWYQQSLDQGLQFLIQYYNGEERAKGNILERFSAQQFPDLHSELNLSSLELGDSALYFCAGRQGSDEQFFGPGTRLTVL.